This TCR beta chain was sequenced for a study of spatial heterogeneity in lung cancer. Across the study: Where they were available, follow-up PBMC samples were sequenced, at a median of around 2 years after resection. Alpha-chain detections were consistently fewer than beta-chain detections among the sequences. More than 9.5 raw reads, on average, carried each unique TCR and UMI combination.

Individually, TCR cDNA molecules were each labelled with a unique molecular identifier. MiXCR was run by TCRdb on the 5' RACE reads, yielding one entry per CDR3 protein. In the table there are some 110,000 distinct CDR3 sequences, 12% of which are singletons. With 1 base clipped from V and 7 bases from J, the junction kept 7 bases outside the gene matches. Looked up from germline, CDR1 is SGHRS and CDR2 is YFSETQ. The length of the CDR3 is 16 residues. Time point reported: blood at routine non-recurrence follow-up after resection. Frozen PBMC, nontumor lung or tumor provided whole RNA, which was sequenced unsorted.

This TCR was sampled from a male donor with early-stage non-small cell lung cancer. J is TRBJ1-6 and V is TRBV5-1, with 8 bases fitting TRBD1. Sequencing was performed on PBMCs, taken at follow-up. The CDR3 DNA reads TGCGCCAGCAGCTTGCAAAGACAGGGGAGAAATTCACCCCTCCACTTT. Translated: CASSLQRQGRNSPLHF.